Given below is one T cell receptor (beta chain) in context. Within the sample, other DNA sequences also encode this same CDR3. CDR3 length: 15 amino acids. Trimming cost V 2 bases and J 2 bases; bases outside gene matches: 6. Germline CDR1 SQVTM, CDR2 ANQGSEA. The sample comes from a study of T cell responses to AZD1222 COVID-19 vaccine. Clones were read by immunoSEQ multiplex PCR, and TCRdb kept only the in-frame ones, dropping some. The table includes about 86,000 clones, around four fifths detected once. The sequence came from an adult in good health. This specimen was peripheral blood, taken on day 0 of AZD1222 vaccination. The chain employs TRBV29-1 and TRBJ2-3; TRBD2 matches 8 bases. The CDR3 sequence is CSVEIAGGITDTQYF. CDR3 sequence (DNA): TGCAGCGTTGAAATCGCGGGGGGTATCACAGATACGCAGTATTTT.